This paragraph reports one TCR beta chain. Its antigen remains unidentified. Time point reported: sample taken at primary tumor resection. Researchers sequenced whole RNA taken from tumor, nontumor lung or frozen PBMC without sorting. The sample comes from a study of spatial heterogeneity in lung cancer. General study results and limits: Ubiquitous expanded tumor TCRs appeared in blood more at resection than follow-up.

One entry per CDR3 protein results from TCRdb running MiXCR on the 5' RACE reads. Of over 25,000 distinct CDR3 sequences listed, around 8.4% are singletons. Germline CDR1 reads SGDLS; CDR2 reads YYNGEE. The CDR3 covers 16 residues. V shed 4 bases, J shed 2 bases, and the junction held 6 bases outside the gene matches. The receptor's source is a female donor with early-stage non-small cell lung cancer. Sample: PBMCs, taken at surgery. The chain couples TRBV9 to TRBJ2-3; 11 bases line up with TRBD2. CDR3 protein: CASSSGTSGYTDTQYF. The CDR3 nucleotides read TGTGCCAGCAGCTCTGGGACTAGCGGTTACACAGATACGCAGTATTTT.